These 30 T cell receptor beta chains share one sample of origin, sequenced in a study of neurological immune-mediated disorders. TCRdb fed the 5' RACE reads into MiXCR, producing one record per CDR3 protein. Seen here are tens of thousands of distinct CDR3 sequences, approximately 10% observed once, and the top ten hold 3.9%. The sequenced sample was CD4+ T cells from blood. These receptors all come from a woman in her thirties with HTLV-1-associated myelopathy (HAM/TSP).

This clonotype came up many times. This chain connects TRBV20-1 to TRBJ1-1, with D possibly TRBD1 on 5 matching bases. The CDR3 extends over 17 amino acids. V lost 0 bases, J lost 0 bases, and 17 bases lay in between. Germline V lookup: CDR1 DFQATT, CDR2 SNEGSKA (reference sequence). CDR3 amino acids: CSARDPARVRVNTEAFF. The CDR3 nucleotides are TGCAGTGCTAGAGATCCGGCCAGGGTTCGTGTGAACACTGAAGCTTTCTTT.

There are many counts of this clonotype. The V call is TRBV18, the J call TRBJ2-1; no clear D gene. The CDR3 loop spans 18 amino acids. The V gene lost 1 base and the J gene lost 8 bases, with 24 bases spanning the gap. Germline V gene lookup returns CDR1 KGHSH and CDR2 LQKENI. CDR3 loop: CASSPRSGRRINWDEQFF. In DNA form, the CDR3 reads TGTGCCAGCTCACCACGATCGGGTCGCAGGATCAATTGGGATGAGCAGTTCTTC.

The chain is built from TRBV6-6 and TRBJ1-2; 9 nucleotides match TRBD1. Germline values: CDR1 MNHNY, CDR2 SVGAGI (reference sequence). This CDR3 has 14 amino acids. Trimming at V came to 6 bases and at J to 8 bases, leaving 10 bases not matched to a gene. Written as DNA, the CDR3 is TGTGCCAGCAGCAAGACACAGGGGGCTGGAGGCTACACCTTC. Its protein product is CASSKTQGAGGYTF.

This clonotype appeared many times. V usage is TRBV15 and J usage is TRBJ2-3; TRBD2 matches 8 bases. Germline lookup yields CDR1 LNHNV and CDR2 YYDKDF (reference sequence). The CDR3 runs to 15 residues. With V trimmed by 5 bases and J by 2 bases, 6 bases remained unmatched. DNA of the CDR3: TGTGCCACCAGCGGAGCGGGGGCTAACACAGATACGCAGTATTTT. It codes for CATSGAGANTDTQYF.

This chain uses TRBV2 with TRBJ2-7, with D possibly being TRBD2 (5 bases). V was clipped by 6 bases and J by 3 bases, with 12 bases between them. This CDR3 contains 13 residues. CDR1 SNHLY and CDR2 FYNNEI come from the germline V gene. The CDR3: CASRKRGDYEQYF. CDR3 sequence (DNA): TGTGCCAGCAGGAAACGGGGAGACTACGAGCAGTACTTC.

This clonotype occurred many times. The J gene is TRBJ1-1, the V gene TRBV5-1; 7 bases match TRBD1. V was pared by 4 bases and J by 4 bases, with 10 bases of the junction left unmatched. Germline CDR1 reads SGHRS; CDR2 reads YFSETQ. CDR3 length: 15 amino acids. CDR3 loop: CASSRLTGLGTEAFF. The CDR3 DNA is TGCGCCAGCAGCCGACTGACAGGGCTGGGCACTGAAGCTTTCTTT.

Ten or more counts support this clonotype. This rearrangement joins TRBV5-1 to TRBJ1-1, with D uncertain. The germline gives CDR1 SGHRS, CDR2 YFSETQ. The CDR3 contains 13 residues. With 0 bases removed from V and 0 bases from J, the gap between germline ends came to 3 bases. This CDR3 is CASSLVLNTEAFF. CDR3 nucleotide sequence: TGCGCCAGCAGCTTGGTCCTGAACACTGAAGCTTTCTTT.

The table lists this clonotype with many counts. The chain uses TRBV20-1 and TRBJ1-6, with D tentatively TRBD1 (5 bases). V dropped 6 bases and J dropped 6 bases, with 15 bases sitting between them. The V gene's germline CDR1 is DFQATT and CDR2 SNEGSKA (reference sequence). The CDR3 runs to 14 residues. CDR3 region: CSAVPTGLNSPLHF. CDR3 coding DNA: TGCAGTGCCGTTCCAACAGGACTTAATTCACCCCTCCACTTT.

This clonotype was counted ten times or more. The V gene is TRBV15, the J gene TRBJ1-1; TRBD1 might be the D (5 bases). Deletions cut 1 base from V and 7 bases from J, with 19 bases between. The CDR3 covers 16 residues. CDR1 and CDR2 (germline): LNHNV, YYDKDF (reference sequence). CDR3 in DNA: TGTGCCACCAGCAGAGTCGATTTAGGAGGGGTCGGTGAAGCTTTCTTT. Amino acid sequence: CATSRVDLGGVGEAFF.

This clonotype showed up many times. V is TRBV19 and J is TRBJ1-1, with D possibly being TRBD1 (5 bases). Trimming cost V 7 bases and J 4 bases, with 13 bases left between them. This CDR3 has 13 residues. Looked up from germline, CDR1 is LNHDA and CDR2 is SQIVND (reference sequence). CDR3 region: CASTTRGGTEAFF. CDR3 DNA sequence: TGTGCCAGTACAACACGCGGGGGCACTGAAGCTTTCTTT.

Many counts were recorded for this clonotype. The J gene is TRBJ2-7, the V gene TRBV29-1; 9 bases match TRBD1. The CDR3 runs 12 residues. The trim removed 6 bases at V and 6 bases at J, leaving 6 bases unmatched. In germline, CDR1 is SQVTM, CDR2 ANQGSEA. Here the CDR3 reads CSVRQGVVEQYF. CDR3 coding DNA: TGCAGCGTGAGACAGGGGGTTGTCGAGCAGTACTTC.

This clonotype was found a few times. This chain uses TRBV6-2 or TRBV6-3 with TRBJ2-4; possibly TRBD2 for D (5 bases). Germline values: CDR1 MNHEY, CDR2 SVGEGT. The CDR3 is made up of 18 amino acids. Trimming took off 3 bases at V and 0 bases at J, with 18 bases between the two ends. The CDR3 region is CASSYELDSLVAKNIQYF. The DNA for the CDR3 is TGTGCCAGCAGTTATGAACTAGACTCTCTCGTAGCCAAAAACATTCAGTACTTC.

This clonotype was observed many times. The CDR3 here is CASSLKLGLNFGNIQYF. The CDR3 DNA reads TGTGCCAGCAGCTTAAAGCTGGGACTAAATTTCGGAAACATTCAGTACTTC. J is TRBJ2-4 and V is TRBV7-2; TRBD2 matches at 7 bases. The CDR3 is made up of 17 amino acids. Per germline, CDR1 SGHTA and CDR2 FQGNSA. V dropped 2 bases and J dropped 6; count of bases not matched to a gene: 13.

This clonotype was recorded many times. This chain links TRBV20-1 with TRBJ2-3; possibly TRBD2 for D (6 bases). Germline CDR1 reads DFQATT; CDR2 reads SNEGSKA (reference sequence). The CDR3 runs to 13 residues. V lost 1 base to trimming and J lost 6 bases, with 11 bases between them. The CDR3 is CSARVPGVDTQYF. CDR3 in DNA: TGCAGTGCTAGAGTGCCGGGGGTGGATACGCAGTATTTT.

This clonotype was seen many times. The CDR3 sequence is CSARGPEVPGRNGYTF. The CDR3 DNA is TGCAGTGCTAGGGGCCCGGAGGTTCCAGGGCGAAATGGCTACACCTTC. The chain is built from TRBV20-1 and TRBJ1-2, with TRBD1 as a possible D gene (5 bases). The CDR3 consists of 16 residues. Between the trimmed V and J ends, which lost 3 bases and 6 bases, there was a span of 23 bases. Germline V lookup: CDR1 DFQATT, CDR2 SNEGSKA (reference sequence).

This clonotype was seen many times. The rearrangement uses TRBV20-1 and TRBJ2-1; 12 bases map to TRBD2. This CDR3 is 19 amino acids long. J gave up 0 bases and V 3 bases, and 12 bases lay outside the gene matches. Looked up from germline, CDR1 is DFQATT and CDR2 is SNEGSKA (reference sequence). CDR3 DNA: TGCAGTGCTAGCCATGCGGGACTAGCGGGCCTCCGCTCCTACAATGAGCAGTTCTTC. Protein product: CSASHAGLAGLRSYNEQFF.

This clonotype was counted at least ten times. The chain joins TRBV20-1 to TRBJ1-1; TRBD1 is a possible D gene (6 bases). The CDR3 consists of 15 residues. V gave up 0 bases and J gave up 0 bases, with 11 bases separating them. Germline CDR1 reads DFQATT; CDR2 reads SNEGSKA (reference sequence). The CDR3 DNA is TGCAGTGCTAGAGACCGGGACAAGATGAACACTGAAGCTTTCTTT. As protein: CSARDRDKMNTEAFF.

This clonotype appeared a single time. Mismatch with germline at one junction end may stem from a read error. The rearrangement uses TRBV6-6 and TRBJ2-7, with D perhaps matching TRBD1 (6 bases). Per the germline V gene, CDR1 is MNHNY and CDR2 is SVGAGI (reference sequence). CDR3 size: 14 residues. CDR3 DNA sequence: TGTGCCAGCAGTCTCTGGACAGAACCTTACGAGGAGTACTTC. It is translated as CASSLWTEPYEEYF.

Many counts were recorded for this clonotype. J is TRBJ2-7 and V is TRBV20-1; 7 nucleotides line up with TRBD1. V lost 1 base and J lost 2; bases outside the gene matches: 8. The CDR3 length is 15 residues. Germline values: CDR1 DFQATT, CDR2 SNEGSKA (reference sequence). The CDR3 loop is CSARVGTARTYEQYF. CDR3 DNA sequence: TGCAGTGCTAGAGTCGGGACAGCGCGAACCTACGAGCAGTACTTC.

This clonotype was seen repeatedly, ten times or more. This chain uses TRBV21-1 with TRBJ1-6. TRBV21-1 is reported as a pseudogene. This CDR3 spans 14 amino acids. Written as DNA, the CDR3 is TGTGCCAGCAGCAAGGGCCGTCGGGATTCACCCCTCCACTTT. Translated, it gives CASSKGRRDSPLHF.

This clonotype was detected ten times or more. The V and J genes are TRBV5-1 and TRBJ2-7, with D tentatively TRBD1 (5 bases). The V end was cut by 4 bases, the J end by 2 bases, with 10 bases between. Germline lookup yields CDR1 SGHRS and CDR2 YFSETQ. CDR3 length: 13 residues. The CDR3 here is CASSQGTTYEQYF. The CDR3 region has the DNA TGCGCCAGCAGCCAGGGAACTACCTACGAGCAGTACTTC.

This clonotype was seen ten or more times. This sequence joins TRBV19 and TRBJ1-5; 7 positions agree with TRBD1. Germline V gene sequence: CDR1 LNHDA, CDR2 SQIVND (reference sequence). The CDR3 runs 13 residues. Trimming removed 5 bases from V and 6 bases from J; junction bases left unmatched: 4. The CDR3, as DNA: TGTGCCAGTAGTCAGGGACAGCCTCAGCCCCAGCATTTT. It yields the protein CASSQGQPQPQHF.

This clonotype was counted many times. The chain joins TRBV5-8 to TRBJ1-6; D ambiguous. This CDR3 has 14 residues. CDR1 is SGHTS and CDR2 is YDEGEE in the germline V gene. The V gene lost 7 bases and the J gene lost 7 bases, with 15 bases spanning the gap. The CDR3, as DNA: TGTGCCAGCCGATTGAGGACCGAGAATTCACCCCTCCACTTT. It codes for CASRLRTENSPLHF.

At least ten counts were recorded for this clonotype. The chain employs TRBV20-1 and TRBJ2-4; 9 bases are shared with TRBD1. The CDR3 consists of 16 residues. Germline V CDR1 and CDR2: DFQATT, SNEGSKA (reference sequence). The V gene end was trimmed by 1 base and the J gene end by 8 bases; junction bases not matched to a gene: 12. CDR3 in amino acids: CSARGAWTGEGDIQYF. DNA of the CDR3: TGCAGTGCTAGAGGAGCATGGACAGGGGAGGGGGACATTCAGTACTTC.

This clonotype came up many times. The CDR3 DNA is TGCAGCGGTCCCCCTATTGACGAGCAGTACTTC. This gives the protein CSGPPIDEQYF. This sequence joins TRBV29-1 and TRBJ2-7; D is unclear. This CDR3 has 11 amino acids. Trimming cost V 7 bases and J 5 bases, with 12 bases left between them. CDR1 and CDR2 from the germline V gene are SQVTM and ANQGSEA.

This clonotype was counted between two and nine times. This CDR3 reads CAWSAPGLRRGYTF. In nucleotides, the CDR3 is TGTGCCTGGAGTGCTCCGGGGCTTCGACGGGGCTACACCTTC. The gene calls are TRBV30 and TRBJ1-2; D is possibly TRBD1 (5 bases). V was clipped by 1 base and J by 8 bases, with 17 bases between them. Germline lookup yields CDR1 GTSNPN and CDR2 SVGIG (reference sequence). The CDR3 has 14 amino acids.

This clonotype was found many times. The chain carries TRBV7-9 and TRBJ2-3; D assignment may be TRBD1 or TRBD2 (5 bases each). Germline V gene data show CDR1 as SEHNR and CDR2 as FQNEAQ (reference sequence). CDR3 length: 15 residues. V lost 5 bases and J 1 base, leaving 13 bases between the germline ends. The CDR3 region is CASSTRDGRTDTQYF. The CDR3 nucleotides are TGTGCCAGCAGCACCCGGGACGGACGCACAGATACGCAGTATTTT.

This clonotype was seen ten or more times. This chain links TRBV29-1 with TRBJ2-1; D unresolved. From germline, CDR1 is SQVTM and CDR2 ANQGSEA. CDR3 length: 14 amino acids. Trimming removed 4 bases at V and 0 bases at J, with 10 bases between. The DNA for the CDR3 is TGCAGCGTTGCCCTCATGATCTCCTACAATGAGCAGTTCTTC. This sequence encodes CSVALMISYNEQFF.

This clonotype was counted many times. The chain joins TRBV10-3 to TRBJ2-1; 12 bases fit TRBD2. Germline CDR1 reads ENHRY; CDR2 reads SYGVKD. J lost 1 base, V lost 2 bases, and 9 bases had no gene match. The CDR3 loop spans 19 amino acids. The CDR3 DNA follows: TGTGCCATCAGTGAGGCGGCTAGCGGGGGGGCCGGGTCCTACAATGAGCAGTTCTTC. It codes for CAISEAASGGAGSYNEQFF.

This clonotype was picked up many times. This chain connects TRBV18 to TRBJ1-2; 8 nucleotides align to TRBD1. The germline V gene has CDR1 KGHSH and CDR2 LQKENI. Trimming removed 3 bases from V and 6 bases from J; junction bases left unmatched: 3. The CDR3 spans 13 residues. This chain's CDR3 is CASSPDRVNGYTF. In DNA, the CDR3 is TGTGCCAGCTCACCGGACAGGGTAAATGGCTACACCTTC.